This T cell receptor (beta chain) is from a study of T-cell reconstitution after alpha-beta-depleted transplantation in children. This clonotype was picked up many times. Its antigen is unidentified. The study, taken as a whole, reports: Several hundred expanded graft clones reportedly supplied alpha-beta T cells about two months after transplant. Newly produced T cells mostly provided counts and TCRbeta diversity after one year, as hyperexpanded clones declined. The study traced high day-60 TCRbeta diversity in some patients to surviving recipient T cells and thymic progenitors.

J lost 4 bases, V lost 4 bases, and 8 bases had no gene match. From germline, CDR1 is SGHTA and CDR2 FQGNSA. The CDR3 is 16 amino acids. Preparation of the TCRbeta library involved a method that used unique molecular identifiers. Each CDR3 protein is one row after TCRdb ran MiXCR on the PCR reads. The sample has around 94,000 distinct CDR3 sequences, 5% to 6% seen once. The sequence was obtained from a female patient aged 2 to 10 who had a stem cell transplant for Fanconi anemia, so the T cells may come from the graft donor. The J gene is TRBJ2-1, the V gene TRBV7-2, with 9 positions matching TRBD2. The sample in question was PBMCs, mostly from graft donor cells, obtained 60 days after TCRalphabeta/CD19-depleted stem cell transplant. Here the CDR3 reads CASSSVGTSRYNEQFF. CDR3 coding DNA: TGTGCCAGCAGCTCAGTGGGGACTAGCAGGTACAATGAGCAGTTCTTC.